The 11 T cell receptor beta chains presented below share a single source sample, sequenced in a study of blood T cell repertoires in COVID-19. Clones were sequenced by immunoSEQ multiplex PCR, and TCRdb holds only the in-frame ones, with some missing. This repertoire shows around 60,000 clones, roughly nine tenths found once; its top ten account for about 20%. The material sequenced was peripheral blood. The receptors derive from a woman aged 55-70 years with COVID-19, enrolled during active disease.

V and J are TRBV7-9 and TRBJ1-1; perhaps TRBD1 as D (6 bases). The V gene's germline CDR1 is SEHNR and CDR2 FQNEAQ (reference sequence). The CDR3 has 14 residues. Trimming removed 4 bases at V and 0 bases at J, with 9 bases between. The CDR3 protein is CASSSGQLNTEAFF. DNA of the CDR3: TGTGCCAGCAGCTCTGGACAGCTGAACACTGAAGCTTTCTTT. Looking up the rest from reference TRBV7-9 and TRBJ1-1 gives the full variable domain: DTGVSQNPRHKITKRGQNVTFRCDPISEHNRLYWYRQTLGQGPEFLTYFQNEAQLEKSRLLSDRFSAERPKGSFSTLEIQRTEQGDSAMYLCASSSGQLNTEAFFGQGTRLTVV.

The chain uses TRBV11-2 and TRBJ2-7; 11 nucleotides agree with TRBD2. The CDR3 length is 18 residues. J was trimmed by 0 bases and V by 5 bases; bases with no gene match: 12. Germline-derived CDR1 and CDR2 are SGHAT and FQNNGV. In DNA form, the CDR3 reads TGTGCCAGCAGCCCCAAGCGAGGGGGACTAGCGGACTCCTACGAGCAGTACTTC. Protein sequence: CASSPKRGGLADSYEQYF.

In the case of this clone: One junction end disagrees with the germline gene, perhaps due to a read error. The identical CDR3 is also encoded by other nucleotide sequences in the sample. The genes are TRBV5-1 and TRBJ2-5; TRBD2 is a possible D gene (6 bases). In germline, CDR1 is SGHRS, CDR2 YFSETQ. The CDR3 has 14 amino acids. The chain's CDR3 is CASSLRGGQETQYF. DNA of the CDR3: TGCGCCAGCAGCTTAAGGGGAGGTCAAGAAACCCAGTACTTC.

This chain uses TRBV19 with TRBJ1-5; TRBD1 matches at 11 bases. Germline lookup yields CDR1 LNHDA and CDR2 SQIVND (reference sequence). The CDR3 is 14 residues long. The trim removed 6 bases at V and 7 bases at J, leaving 5 bases unmatched. The DNA of the CDR3 is TGTGCCAGTAGCGGGACAGGGGGTAGGCAGCCCCAGCATTTT. Amino acid sequence: CASSGTGGRQPQHF.

In regard to this clone: Compared with germline, one end of the junction differs, possibly owing to a read error. This chain uses TRBV28 with TRBJ1-5; D is undetermined. The V gene's germline CDR1 is MDHEN and CDR2 SYDVKM. CDR3 length: 11 amino acids. CDR3 amino acids: CTSSSPGPQHF. As DNA, the CDR3 is TGTACCAGCAGTTCCCCTGGCCCCCAGCATTTT.

This clone turned up a few times. The chain joins TRBV15 to TRBJ1-4; 7 positions match TRBD1. The CDR3 contains 18 residues. Germline CDR1 and CDR2: LNHNV and YYDKDF (reference sequence). Trimming at V came to 3 bases and at J to 4 bases, leaving 14 bases not matched to a gene. In DNA form, the CDR3 reads TGTGCCACCAGCAGGGGAGACTACCGGGACAGATTTAATGAAAAACTGTTTTTT. This gives the protein CATSRGDYRDRFNEKLFF.

The V gene is TRBV7-9, the J gene TRBJ1-5; a weak D match, TRBD1 (6 bases). V dropped 3 bases and J dropped 4 bases, with 10 bases sitting between them. The CDR3 has 14 residues. CDR1 is SEHNR, CDR2 FQNEAQ, per germline (reference sequence). The CDR3 spells CASSFPGDNQPQHF. CDR3 DNA sequence: TGTGCCAGCAGCTTCCCAGGGGATAATCAGCCCCAGCATTTT.

The chain uses TRBV29-1 and TRBJ2-1; 9 bases line up with TRBD2. Germline trimming cut 8 bases from V and 3 bases from J; bases unmatched to any gene: 14. The CDR3 sequence is 16 residues long. CDR1 is SQVTM, CDR2 ANQGSEA, per germline. The CDR3: CSSDGVAGAGYNEQFF. As DNA, the CDR3 is TGCAGCTCCGATGGAGTAGCGGGAGCGGGCTACAATGAGCAGTTCTTC.

This chain joins TRBV29-1 and TRBJ2-3; D may be TRBD2 (5 bases). The V gene's germline CDR1 is SQVTM and CDR2 ANQGSEA. The CDR3 has 13 amino acids. The ends were cut back, 2 bases at V and 2 bases at J, with 8 bases in the middle. CDR3 DNA: TGCAGCGTTGAACGGGGTAACACAGATACGCAGTATTTT. Protein: CSVERGNTDTQYF.

This clone has just one count. V and J are TRBV28 and TRBJ1-2; D may be TRBD1 (5 bases). V was pared by 0 bases and J by 3 bases, with 17 bases between. The CDR3 is 17 amino acids. Per the germline V gene, CDR1 is MDHEN and CDR2 is SYDVKM. The CDR3 coding sequence is TGTGCCAGCAGTTTATGGGGGGGAGGAGGTCGGGACTATGGCTACACCTTC. It specifies CASSLWGGGGRDYGYTF.

In this sample, this clone turned up once. CDR3 loop: CASRVDRGGGELFF. The CDR3 DNA is TGTGCCAGCAGAGTGGACAGGGGTGGCGGGGAGCTGTTTTTT. The chain carries TRBV5-8 and TRBJ2-2, with TRBD1 matching 9 bases. The length of the CDR3 is 14 residues. V was clipped by 5 bases and J by 7 bases; unmatched bases: 6. Germline assignment: CDR1 SGHTS and CDR2 YDEGEE.